This note documents a single TCR beta chain sequence. The CDR3 contains 14 residues. Trimming cost V 4 bases and J 0 bases, with 9 bases left between them. Germline loops: CDR1 WNHNN, CDR2 SYGVQD (reference sequence). The data derive from a study of shared clonotypes between healthy human individuals. This table comes from immunoSEQ multiplex PCR, and its TCRdb copy is limited to in-frame clones, with some not included. Here the sample spans around 510,000 clones, about 96% being singletons. The chain links TRBV10-1 to TRBJ2-5; possible D gene TRBD1, 5 bases. This sequence originates from a woman aged 25 to 39 in good health. The specimen was naive CD4+ T cells sorted from blood. Subset meaning: CD45RA+ positively selected. CDR3 residues: CASSVNRNQETQYF. CDR3 bases: TGCGCCAGCAGTGTTAACAGGAACCAAGAGACCCAGTACTTC.